The next 22 T cell receptor beta chains were all read from a single sample in a study of shared clonotypes between healthy human individuals. Sequencing was performed with immunoSEQ multiplex PCR; in TCRdb, only in-frame clones are kept and a portion is missing. This table holds roughly 2.1 million clones, 90% to 95% found once. It was CD45RO-negative cells, positively selected for CCR7, that made up naive CD8 cells, with terminally differentiated effector memory CD45RA+ cells excluded. The specimen sequenced was naive CD8+ T cells from PBMCs. The receptors were gathered from a man between 18 and 35 years old in good health. Some clones in this sample may be carry-over from other donors' samples.

This clone showed up just once. The chain links TRBV4-2 to TRBJ2-7; D call uncertain. From germline, CDR1 is LGHNA and CDR2 YNFKEQ. V shed 1 base and J shed 4 bases, with 20 bases lying between them. This CDR3 has 17 residues. CDR3: CASSQVAKDKTPYEQYF. CDR3 in DNA: TGTGCCAGCAGCCAAGTCGCTAAGGATAAGACACCTTACGAGCAGTACTTC.

The V call is TRBV29-1, the J call TRBJ1-4; D possibly corresponds to TRBD1 (6 bases). CDR1 is SQVTM and CDR2 is ANQGSEA in the germline V gene. There are 13 residues in the CDR3. V was cut by 7 bases and J by 8 bases, with 17 bases left in between. CDR3 coding DNA: TGCAGCGCCTTAGGGGGGGCTGACGAAAAACTGTTTTTT. Translating gives CSALGGADEKLFF. The variable domain in full, with the rest retrieved from reference TRBV29-1 and TRBJ1-4, is SAVISQKPSRDICQRGTSLTIQCQVDSQVTMMFWYRQQPGQSLTLIATANQGSEATYESGFVIDKFPISRPNLTFSTLTVSNMSPEDSSIYLCSALGGADEKLFFGSGTQLSVL.

The rearrangement uses TRBV7-8 and TRBJ1-1, with D tentatively TRBD1 (5 bases). The V gene lost 6 bases and the J gene lost 1 base, with 9 bases spanning the gap. Germline V gives CDR1 SGHVS, CDR2 FQNEAQ. The CDR3 covers 13 residues. The CDR3 is CASSPDTNTEAFF. For the CDR3, the DNA is TGTGCCAGCAGTCCGGACACGAACACTGAAGCTTTCTTT.

The chain couples TRBV30 to TRBJ1-1; D is uncertain. The CDR3 extends over 11 amino acids. Per the germline V gene, CDR1 is GTSNPN and CDR2 is SVGIG (reference sequence). Trimming cost V 0 bases and J 8 bases, with 7 bases left between them. The CDR3 here is CAWSVPWEAFF. The CDR3 region has the DNA TGTGCCTGGAGTGTACCCTGGGAAGCTTTCTTT.

This chain links TRBV10-3 with TRBJ1-2; D gene ambiguous. The V gene's germline CDR1 is ENHRY and CDR2 SYGVKD. The germline V and J ends were trimmed by 2 bases and 8 bases, with 6 bases remaining between them. The CDR3 loop spans 11 amino acids. The chain's CDR3 is CAISEVEGYTF. CDR3 bases: TGTGCCATCAGTGAGGTGGAGGGCTACACCTTC.

The CDR3: CASSLGGTYEQYF. In DNA, the CDR3 is TGTGCCAGCAGTTTAGGGGGAACCTACGAGCAGTACTTC. The chain combines TRBV27 with TRBJ2-5; possibly TRBD1 or TRBD2 for D (5 bases each). The DNA end is more similar to TRBJ2-7, so the J call may be wrong. From germline, CDR1 is MNHEY and CDR2 SMNVEV (reference sequence). CDR3 size: 13 residues.

This clone was observed a few times. This chain links TRBV28 with TRBJ2-2; TRBD2 is a possible D gene (6 bases). This CDR3 region has 14 residues. In germline, CDR1 is MDHEN, CDR2 SYDVKM. V shed 8 bases and J shed 0 bases, with 10 bases lying between them. CDR3 in DNA: TGTGCCAGCGGGAGGCTCGCGAACACCGGGGAGCTGTTTTTT. It yields the protein CASGRLANTGELFF.

The chain is built from TRBV9 and TRBJ2-2; no clear D gene. V was cut by 0 bases and J by 6 bases, with 12 bases left in between. The CDR3 has 15 residues. From germline, CDR1 is SGDLS and CDR2 YYNGEE. The CDR3, as DNA: TGTGCCAGCAGCGTAGCGGTAGGGCTTGCCGGGGAGCTGTTTTTT. Residues: CASSVAVGLAGELFF.

The chain recombines TRBV4-2 with TRBJ2-1; possible D gene TRBD2, 5 bases. Germline V lookup: CDR1 LGHNA, CDR2 YNFKEQ. The CDR3 spans 14 residues. V lost 0 bases and J 7 bases, leaving 10 bases between the germline ends. CDR3 sequence: CASSQEVTINEQFF. The CDR3 coding sequence is TGTGCCAGCAGCCAAGAGGTGACTATTAATGAGCAGTTCTTC.

This clone came up a few times. This chain links TRBV5-1 with TRBJ2-1; 8 nucleotides match TRBD2. Germline CDR1 reads SGHRS; CDR2 reads YFSETQ. The CDR3 has 16 residues. V shed 1 base, J shed 8 bases, and the junction held 11 bases outside the gene matches. As DNA, the CDR3 is TGCGCCAGCAGCTTGTCCGGGAGGGCCGTCGTAGATGAGCAGTTCTTC. Amino acids: CASSLSGRAVVDEQFF.

The chain has TRBV28 and TRBJ2-7; 9 bases agree with TRBD1. CDR3 length: 19 residues. The V segment lost 10 bases and the J segment 2 bases; nucleotides outside the gene matches: 24. Germline V gives CDR1 MDHEN, CDR2 SYDVKM. CDR3 nucleotide sequence: TGTGCCACAGGCGATAACAGGGGGCGTACGCCCAATGTCACCTACGAGCAGTACTTC. Amino acid sequence: CATGDNRGRTPNVTYEQYF.

The chain links TRBV5-8 to TRBJ1-2; 10 bases are a match to TRBD1. V lost 7 bases and J lost 4; bases outside the gene matches: 10. The V gene's germline CDR1 is SGHTS and CDR2 YDEGEE. The CDR3 is made up of 15 amino acids. As DNA, the CDR3 is TGTGCCAGCCAGACAGGGGGCGAAATCCCCTATGGCTACACCTTC. Translating gives CASQTGGEIPYGYTF.

This rearrangement joins TRBV29-1 to TRBJ2-1; D may be TRBD1 or TRBD2 (6 bases each). CDR3 length equals 14 residues. V lost 7 bases and J 3 bases, leaving 16 bases between the germline ends. Germline CDR1 and CDR2: SQVTM and ANQGSEA. The CDR3 loop reads CSALGGGRYNEQFF. The CDR3 DNA reads as TGCAGCGCACTCGGGGGCGGTCGCTACAATGAGCAGTTCTTC.

This sequence joins TRBV9 and TRBJ2-3; D unclear. Trimming removed 4 bases from V and 1 base from J, with 22 bases in between. There are 18 residues in the CDR3. Germline V gene sequence: CDR1 SGDLS, CDR2 YYNGEE. In DNA, the CDR3 is TGTGCCAGCAGCCCCCTGGGCGTGTACGGATTAGGCACAGATACGCAGTATTTT. As protein: CASSPLGVYGLGTDTQYF.

The rearrangement links TRBV2 to TRBJ1-2; D uncertain. Germline-derived CDR1 and CDR2 are SNHLY and FYNNEI. V was cut by 3 bases and J by 0 bases, with 8 bases left in between. This CDR3 has 14 residues. The CDR3 here is CASSESAANYGYTF. In DNA, the CDR3 is TGTGCCAGCAGTGAGTCGGCCGCTAACTATGGCTACACCTTC.

The CDR3: CASSWARGSANTGELFF. The CDR3 coding sequence is TGTGCCAGCAGCTGGGCCCGTGGGTCCGCGAACACCGGGGAGCTGTTTTTT. The chain is built from TRBV7-6 and TRBJ2-2; D is unresolved. The CDR3 spans 17 residues. Germline values: CDR1 SGHVS, CDR2 FNYEAQ. Between the trimmed V and J ends, which lost 4 bases and 0 bases, there was a span of 15 bases.

The V call is TRBV30, the J call TRBJ2-7; 8 nucleotides match TRBD1. From germline, CDR1 is GTSNPN and CDR2 SVGIG (reference sequence). This CDR3 has 15 amino acids. Unmatched junction bases numbered 16, after V lost 6 bases and J lost 6 bases. The CDR3 DNA reads TGTGCCTGCCACGGACAGGGTGGGAAGGACGGCGAGCAGTACTTC. It is translated as CACHGQGGKDGEQYF.

J is TRBJ2-1 and V is TRBV29-1; TRBD2 matches 9 bases. V lost 4 bases, J lost 9 bases, and 7 bases stayed unmatched. CDR3 length: 13 residues. Germline-derived CDR1 and CDR2 are SQVTM and ANQGSEA. The CDR3 nucleotides are TGCAGCGTTGGACTAGCGGAGGGAGGTGAGCAGTTCTTC. It translates to CSVGLAEGGEQFF.

This clone has just one count. The rearrangement joins TRBV7-6 to TRBJ2-3; D is tentatively TRBD1 or TRBD2 (5 bases each). Germline assignment: CDR1 SGHVS and CDR2 FNYEAQ. V shed 11 bases and J shed 2 bases, with 14 bases lying between them. The CDR3 is 13 amino acids. The CDR3, as DNA: TGTGCCGCCAGGGACCCTTCCACAGATACGCAGTATTTT. Translating it yields CAARDPSTDTQYF.

The chain links TRBV28 to TRBJ2-5, with D perhaps matching TRBD1 or TRBD2 (5 bases each). Germline CDR1 and CDR2: MDHEN and SYDVKM. V was clipped by 5 bases and J by 5 bases, with 15 bases between them. This CDR3 has 14 residues. CDR3 in DNA: TGTGCCAGCAGTGGGGGTTTTGGGGCGGAGACCCAGTACTTC. It yields the protein CASSGGFGAETQYF.

This clone was counted only a few times. The chain employs TRBV7-9 and TRBJ1-3; D ambiguous. V shed 5 bases and J shed 2 bases, with 10 bases lying between them. Germline-derived CDR1 and CDR2 are SEHNR and FQNEAQ (reference sequence). This CDR3 region has 14 residues. In DNA form, the CDR3 reads TGTGCCAGCAGCGCACTGGCAACTGGAAACACCATATATTTT. This gives the protein CASSALATGNTIYF.

In its sample, this clone was seen once. This chain uses TRBV13 with TRBJ2-7, with 8 positions matching TRBD2. CDR1 and CDR2 (germline): PRHDT, FYEKMQ (reference sequence). V shed 2 bases, J shed 9 bases, and the junction held 12 bases outside the gene matches. This CDR3 contains 15 residues. The CDR3 region is CASSLNGRALEVQYF. CDR3 coding DNA: TGTGCCAGCAGCTTAAACGGGAGGGCGTTGGAAGTGCAGTACTTC.